This TCR beta chain was documented in a study of immune heterogeneity within non-small cell lung tumors. At the level of the study: Of all tumors, several turned out to be squamous cell carcinomas, more than eight were non-squamous carcinomas and 1 was not otherwise specified.

Study-wide points: With an R of 0.3 to 0.35, local T-cell clonality correlated moderately but significantly with local tumor mutational burden. The study found high-frequency T-cell receptor beta clonotypes largely distinct between individual patients. While identical dominant CDR3 beta clonotypes recurred across tumor sites within a patient, high-frequency clones unique to individual sites also appeared.

A multiplex PCR containing 32 V primers and 13 J primers was used to amplify TCR beta CDR3. TCRdb reanalysed the multiplex PCR reads using MiXCR and keeps one entry per CDR3 protein. The sample includes 8,500 to 13,000 distinct CDR3 sequences, roughly 29% of them seen just once. With 550 to 700 ng used per sample, the template was genomic DNA from bulk tumor. Surgeons took several biopsies per primary tumor, spaced far apart, during surgery. Those enrolled were patients newly diagnosed with untreated non-small cell lung cancer and undergoing curative surgery. This CDR3 spans 12 amino acids. J gave up 6 bases and V 3 bases, and 4 bases lay outside the gene matches. Germline lookup yields CDR1 DFQATT and CDR2 SNEGSKA (reference sequence). By share, this clonotype ranks as medium-sized. The antigen remains undetermined.

The V call is TRBV20-1, the J call TRBJ2-7; TRBD1 matches 8 bases. The TCR was taken from a man in his fifties with non-small cell lung cancer. Sequencing used lung tumor tissue. The CDR3 sequence is CSASVRGREQYF. CDR3 in DNA: TGCAGTGCTAGCGTCAGGGGGCGCGAGCAGTACTTC.